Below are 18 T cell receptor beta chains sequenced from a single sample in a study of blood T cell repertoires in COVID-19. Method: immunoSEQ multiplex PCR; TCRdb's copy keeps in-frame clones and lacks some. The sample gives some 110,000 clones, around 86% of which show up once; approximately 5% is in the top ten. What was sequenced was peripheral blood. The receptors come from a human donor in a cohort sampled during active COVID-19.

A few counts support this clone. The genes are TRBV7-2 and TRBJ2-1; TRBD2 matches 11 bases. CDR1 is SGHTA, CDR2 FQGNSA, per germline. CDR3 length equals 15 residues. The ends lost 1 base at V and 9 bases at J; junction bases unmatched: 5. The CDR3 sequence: CASSLGGLAGVEQFF. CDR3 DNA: TGTGCCAGCAGCTTAGGAGGACTAGCGGGCGTTGAGCAGTTCTTC.

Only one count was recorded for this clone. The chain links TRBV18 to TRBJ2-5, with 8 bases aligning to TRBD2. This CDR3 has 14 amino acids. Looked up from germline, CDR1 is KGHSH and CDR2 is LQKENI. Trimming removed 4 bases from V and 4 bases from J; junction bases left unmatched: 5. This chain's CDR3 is CASSLTGGTETQYF. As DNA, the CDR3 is TGTGCCAGCTCACTCACGGGGGGGACAGAGACCCAGTACTTC.

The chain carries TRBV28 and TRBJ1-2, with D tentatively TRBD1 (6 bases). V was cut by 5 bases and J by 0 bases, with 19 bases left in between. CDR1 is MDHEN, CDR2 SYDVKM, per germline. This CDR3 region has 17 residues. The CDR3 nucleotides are TGTGCCAGCAGTCAACCCCGGGGAGGGGGGCCTAACTATGGCTACACCTTC. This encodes CASSQPRGGGPNYGYTF.

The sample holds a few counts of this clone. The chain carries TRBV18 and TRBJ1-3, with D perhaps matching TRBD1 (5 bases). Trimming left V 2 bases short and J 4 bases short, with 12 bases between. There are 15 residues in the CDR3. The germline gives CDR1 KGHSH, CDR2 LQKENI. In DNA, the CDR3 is TGTGCCAGCTCACCAGCGGCAGGGATAGGAAACACCATATATTTT. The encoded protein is CASSPAAGIGNTIYF.

The CDR3 region is CALQGLGWRFSPLHF. Written as DNA, the CDR3 is TGTGCCTTACAGGGTTTGGGATGGAGATTTTCACCCCTCCACTTT. The rearrangement links TRBV6-5 to TRBJ1-6, with D possibly TRBD1 on 6 matching bases. Germline V CDR1 and CDR2: MNHEY, SVGAGI. The V end lost 11 bases, the J end lost 9 bases, and 23 bases lay between the germline ends. The length of the CDR3 is 15 residues.

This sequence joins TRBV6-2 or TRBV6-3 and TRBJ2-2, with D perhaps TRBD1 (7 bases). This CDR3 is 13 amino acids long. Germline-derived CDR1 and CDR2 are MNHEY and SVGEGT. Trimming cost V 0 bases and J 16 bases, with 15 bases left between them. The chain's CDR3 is CASSYSRRAGGFF. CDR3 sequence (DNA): TGTGCCAGCAGTTACTCCCGGAGGGCAGGGGGGTTTTTT.

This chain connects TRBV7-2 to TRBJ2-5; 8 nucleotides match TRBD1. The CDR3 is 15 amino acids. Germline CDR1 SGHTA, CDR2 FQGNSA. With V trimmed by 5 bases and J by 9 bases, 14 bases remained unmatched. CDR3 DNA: TGTGCCAGCAGCCCTCTTGGACAGGGCCAAGGGGCCCAGTACTTC. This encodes CASSPLGQGQGAQYF. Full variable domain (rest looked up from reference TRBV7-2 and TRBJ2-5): GAGVSQSPSNKVTEKGKDVELRCDPISGHTALYWYRQSLGQGLEFLIYFQGNSAPDKSGLPSDRFSAERTGGSVSTLTIQRTQQEDSAVYLCASSPLGQGQGAQYFGPGTRLLVL.

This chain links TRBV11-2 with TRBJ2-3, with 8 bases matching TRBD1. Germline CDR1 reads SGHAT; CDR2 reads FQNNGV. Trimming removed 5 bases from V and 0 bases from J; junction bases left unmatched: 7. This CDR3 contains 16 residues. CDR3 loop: CASSGQGRFSTDTQYF. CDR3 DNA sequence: TGTGCCAGCAGCGGACAGGGACGATTTAGCACAGATACGCAGTATTTT.

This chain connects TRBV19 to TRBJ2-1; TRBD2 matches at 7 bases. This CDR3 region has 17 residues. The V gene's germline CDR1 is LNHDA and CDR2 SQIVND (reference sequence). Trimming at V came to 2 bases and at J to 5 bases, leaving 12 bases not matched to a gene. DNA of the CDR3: TGTGCCAGTAGTATATTCTCGGGGGGAGGAGCCGACAATGAGCAGTTCTTC. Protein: CASSIFSGGGADNEQFF.

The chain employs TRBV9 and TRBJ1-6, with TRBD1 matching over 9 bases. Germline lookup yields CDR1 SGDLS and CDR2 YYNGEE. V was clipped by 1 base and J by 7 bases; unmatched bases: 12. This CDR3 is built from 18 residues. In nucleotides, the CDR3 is TGTGCCAGCAGCGTAAACCCTAAGACAGGGGGTTGGAATTCACCCCTCCACTTT. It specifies CASSVNPKTGGWNSPLHF.

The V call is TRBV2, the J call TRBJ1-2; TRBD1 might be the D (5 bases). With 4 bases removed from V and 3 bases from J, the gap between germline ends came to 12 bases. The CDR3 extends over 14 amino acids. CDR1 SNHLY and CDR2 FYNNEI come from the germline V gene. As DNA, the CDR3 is TGTGCCAGCAGTGGGGGAAGGGGCGACTATGGCTACACCTTC. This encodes CASSGGRGDYGYTF. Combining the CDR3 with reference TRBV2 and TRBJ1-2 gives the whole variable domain EPEVTQTPSHQVTQMGQEVILRCVPISNHLYFYWYRQILGQKVEFLVSFYNNEISEKSEIFDDQFSVERPDGSNFTLKIRSTKLEDSAMYFCASSGGRGDYGYTFGSGTRLTVV.

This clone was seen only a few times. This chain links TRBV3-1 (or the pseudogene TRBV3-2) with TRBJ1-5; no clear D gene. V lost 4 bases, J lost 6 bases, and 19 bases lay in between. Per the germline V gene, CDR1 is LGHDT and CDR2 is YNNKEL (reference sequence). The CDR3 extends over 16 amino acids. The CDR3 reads CASSPRFQSMGQPQHF. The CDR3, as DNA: TGTGCCAGCAGCCCCAGGTTTCAATCTATGGGTCAGCCCCAGCATTTT.

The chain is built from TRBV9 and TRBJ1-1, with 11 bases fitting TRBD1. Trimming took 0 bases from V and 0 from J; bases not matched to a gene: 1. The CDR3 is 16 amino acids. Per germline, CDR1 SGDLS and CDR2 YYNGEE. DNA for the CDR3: TGTGCCAGCAGCGTAGGGACAGGGGGCATGAACACTGAAGCTTTCTTT. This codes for CASSVGTGGMNTEAFF.

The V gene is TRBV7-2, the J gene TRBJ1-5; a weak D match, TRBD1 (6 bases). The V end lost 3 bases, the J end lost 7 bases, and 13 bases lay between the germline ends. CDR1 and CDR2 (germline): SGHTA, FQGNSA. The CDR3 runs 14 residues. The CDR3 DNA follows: TGTGCCAGCAGCTTTTTGGGGGCTCGGCAGCCCCAGCATTTT. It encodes CASSFLGARQPQHF.

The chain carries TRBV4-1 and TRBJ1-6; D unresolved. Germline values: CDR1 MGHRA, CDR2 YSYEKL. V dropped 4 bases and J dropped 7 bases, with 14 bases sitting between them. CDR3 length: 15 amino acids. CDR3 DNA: TGCGCCAGCAGCCCAGAAATTTTTATGAATTCACCCCTCCACTTT. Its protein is CASSPEIFMNSPLHF.

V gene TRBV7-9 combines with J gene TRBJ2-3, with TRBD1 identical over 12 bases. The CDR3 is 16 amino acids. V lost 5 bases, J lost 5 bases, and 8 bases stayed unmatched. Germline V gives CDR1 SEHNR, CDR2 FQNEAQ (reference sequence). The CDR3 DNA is TGTGCCAGCAGCGAAACCGGGACAGGGGGCATAGATACGCAGTATTTT. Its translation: CASSETGTGGIDTQYF.

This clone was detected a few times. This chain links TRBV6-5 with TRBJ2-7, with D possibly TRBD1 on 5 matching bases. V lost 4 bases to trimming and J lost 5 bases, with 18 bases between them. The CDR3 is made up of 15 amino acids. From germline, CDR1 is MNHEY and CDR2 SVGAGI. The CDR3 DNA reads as TGTGCCAGCAGTTTCGTTCGCCAGGGTCACCACGAGCAGTACTTC. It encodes CASSFVRQGHHEQYF.

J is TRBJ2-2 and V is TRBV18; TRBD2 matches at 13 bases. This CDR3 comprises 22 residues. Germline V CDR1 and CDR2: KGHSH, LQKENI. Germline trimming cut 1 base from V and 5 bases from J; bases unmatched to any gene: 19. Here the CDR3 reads CASSPLPGALTGTSGITGELFF. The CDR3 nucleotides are TGTGCCAGCTCACCACTACCAGGGGCTTTAACCGGGACTAGCGGGATTACCGGGGAGCTGTTTTTT. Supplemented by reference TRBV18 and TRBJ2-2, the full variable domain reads NAGVMQNPRHLVRRRGQEARLRCSPMKGHSHVYWYRQLPEEGLKFMVYLQKENIIDESGMPKERFSAEFPKEGPSILRIQQVVRGDSAAYFCASSPLPGALTGTSGITGELFFGEGSRLTVL.